This T cell receptor (beta chain) is drawn from a study of response to subunit inactivated influenza vaccine. The CDR3 runs to 15 residues. V was trimmed by 3 bases and J by 1 base, leaving 12 bases between them. In germline, CDR1 is SEHNR, CDR2 FQNEAQ (reference sequence). TCRdb reanalysed the RT-PCR reads using MiXCR and keeps one entry per CDR3 protein. The sample records about 190,000 distinct CDR3 sequences, approximately 15% being singletons. The sample was CD8+ T cells sorted from PBMCs, taken 4 to 6 days after vaccination. The clonotype comes from a man aged 50 to 60 who received an inactivated influenza vaccine. The chain is built from TRBV7-9 and TRBJ1-1; D is undetermined. In nucleotides, the CDR3 is TGTGCCAGCAGCTTCTTTCGAAGAGGGAACACTGAAGCTTTCTTT. This gives the protein CASSFFRRGNTEAFF.